This T cell receptor beta chain stems from a study of T cell changes during pregnancy in multiple sclerosis. The CDR3 contains 14 residues. From germline, CDR1 is LGHNT and CDR2 FRNRAP. V was cut by 7 bases and J by 2 bases, with 12 bases left in between. Some clones are missing from TCRdb's copy, which holds only in-frame ones; the method was immunoSEQ multiplex PCR. The sample shows roughly 69,000 clones, under 95% of them seen only once. This TCR derives from a female donor with multiple sclerosis, enrolled in a pregnancy study. The rearrangement links TRBV12-5 to TRBJ1-5; D unclear. Sequenced material: peripheral blood, taken after pregnancy. Written as DNA, the CDR3 is TGTGCTAGTGTCACGGACTGGGGCAATCAGCCCCAGCATTTT. Translation gives CASVTDWGNQPQHF.